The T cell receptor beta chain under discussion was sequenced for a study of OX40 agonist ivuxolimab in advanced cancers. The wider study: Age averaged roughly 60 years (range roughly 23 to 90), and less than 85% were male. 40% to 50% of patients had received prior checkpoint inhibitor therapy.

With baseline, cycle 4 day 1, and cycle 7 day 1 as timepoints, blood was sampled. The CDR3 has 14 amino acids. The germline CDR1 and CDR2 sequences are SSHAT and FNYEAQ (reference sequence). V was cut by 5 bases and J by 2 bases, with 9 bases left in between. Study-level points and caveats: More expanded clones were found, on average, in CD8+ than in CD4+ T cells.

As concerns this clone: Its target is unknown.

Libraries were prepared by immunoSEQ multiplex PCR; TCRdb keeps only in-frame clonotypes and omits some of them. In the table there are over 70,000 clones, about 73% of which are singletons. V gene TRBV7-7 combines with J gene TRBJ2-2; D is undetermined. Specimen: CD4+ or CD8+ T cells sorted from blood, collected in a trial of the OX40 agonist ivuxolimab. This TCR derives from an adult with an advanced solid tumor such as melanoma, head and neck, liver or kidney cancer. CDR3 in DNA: TGTGCCAGCAGCGGCACAGCTAACACCGGGGAGCTGTTTTTT. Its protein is CASSGTANTGELFF.